Below are 31 T cell receptor beta chains sequenced from a single sample in a study of cytomegalovirus exposure and HLA in healthy donors. The study ran its PCR with 60 Vbeta and 13 Jbeta primers. Here immunoSEQ multiplex PCR was the method, and the copy in TCRdb shows in-frame clones only, minus some. The data hold about 170,000 clones, with about four fifths observed a single time. The material sequenced was PBMCs. Every receptor here comes from a woman between 45 and 60 years old in good health and CMV-seronegative.

This rearrangement joins TRBV27 to TRBJ2-7; TRBD2 matches 8 bases. The CDR3 is 15 residues long. V lost 4 bases, J lost 5 bases, and 10 bases stayed unmatched. Germline V gives CDR1 MNHEY, CDR2 SMNVEV (reference sequence). The CDR3 DNA reads as TGTGCCAGCAGTTCCCGGGAGGGCCTTCGGGACGAGCAGTACTTC. This sequence encodes CASSSREGLRDEQYF.

This clone was counted a few times. The chain combines TRBV30 with TRBJ2-2, with a possible D match to TRBD1 (5 bases). The CDR3 has 15 residues. V was clipped by 1 base and J by 3 bases, with 12 bases between them. Germline assignment: CDR1 GTSNPN and CDR2 SVGIG (reference sequence). The CDR3 sequence is CAWSGPRGDTGELFF. The CDR3 bases are TGTGCCTGGAGTGGCCCAAGGGGTGACACCGGGGAGCTGTTTTTT. Full variable domain (missing parts from reference TRBV30 and TRBJ2-2): SQTIHQWPATLVQPVGSPLSLECTVEGTSNPNLYWYRQAAGRGLQLLFYSVGIGQISSEVPQNLSASRPQDRQFILSSKKLLLSDSGFYLCAWSGPRGDTGELFFGEGSRLTVL.

Note on this clone: A read error may account for a junction end that differs from germline. V usage is TRBV28 and J usage is TRBJ1-5, with a weak D call TRBD1 (5 bases). The CDR3 consists of 14 residues. From germline, CDR1 is MDHEN and CDR2 SYDVKM. CDR3 coding DNA: TGTGCCAGCAGTTTAAGACAGAGCAAACAGCCCCAGCATTTT. Translating it yields CASSLRQSKQPQHF.

This chain connects TRBV29-1 to TRBJ2-7, with 9 nucleotides matching TRBD1. Germline trimming cut 3 bases from V and 6 bases from J; bases unmatched to any gene: 3. Germline CDR1 and CDR2: SQVTM and ANQGSEA. CDR3 length: 12 amino acids. In DNA, the CDR3 is TGCAGCGTTGAGGGGACAGGGCGCGAGCAGTACTTC. Translated: CSVEGTGREQYF.

This chain connects TRBV5-1 to TRBJ1-2; tentative D call: TRBD1 (6 bases). CDR1 is SGHRS and CDR2 is YFSETQ in the germline V gene. Trimming shortened V by 0 bases and J by 4 bases, and 13 bases separated the two germline ends. CDR3 size: 15 residues. CDR3 coding DNA: TGCGCCAGCAGCTTGGCCTTACAGGGATCCTATGGCTACACCTTC. This sequence encodes CASSLALQGSYGYTF.

The rearrangement links TRBV18 to TRBJ1-2, with D uncertain. V was trimmed by 5 bases and J by 4 bases, leaving 17 bases between them. Germline CDR1 is KGHSH and CDR2 is LQKENI. This CDR3 is built from 15 residues. The CDR3 sequence: CASSSSEGTVYGYTF. The CDR3 nucleotides are TGTGCCAGCTCATCGTCCGAGGGAACCGTCTATGGCTACACCTTC.

This rearrangement joins TRBV5-8 to TRBJ1-3; a weak D match, TRBD1 (5 bases). Trimming stripped 2 bases from V and 4 bases from J, with 16 bases between. Germline loops: CDR1 SGHTS, CDR2 YDEGEE. This CDR3 has 16 amino acids. Written as DNA, the CDR3 is TGTGCCAGCAGCTTCCGACAGAGTCTCAGGGGAAACACCATATATTTT. Encoded protein: CASSFRQSLRGNTIYF.

This clone showed up just once. The V call is TRBV5-1, the J call TRBJ2-5, with 11 bases that match TRBD2. The DNA end favors TRBJ2-7, so the J call may be wrong. Per germline, CDR1 SGHRS and CDR2 YFSETQ. This CDR3 is 15 amino acids long. CDR3 residues: CASSFGTSGIYEQYF. The CDR3 coding sequence is TGCGCCAGCAGCTTCGGGACTAGCGGAATTTACGAGCAGTACTTC.

This clone is a singleton in its sample. This chain joins TRBV2 and TRBJ2-4; 7 bases line up with TRBD1. The CDR3 runs to 15 residues. In germline, CDR1 is SNHLY, CDR2 FYNNEI. The J segment lost 3 bases and the V segment lost 6 bases, leaving 8 bases of the junction unmatched. DNA for the CDR3: TGTGCCAGCAGCGCCGGGACAGCCAACAAAAACATTCAGTACTTC. Translated: CASSAGTANKNIQYF.

CDR3 amino acids: CASRTQGAGANVLTF. CDR3 sequence (DNA): TGTGCCAGCAGAACGCAGGGTGCTGGGGCCAACGTCCTGACTTTC. V gene TRBV5-6 combines with J gene TRBJ2-6; perhaps TRBD1 as D (5 bases). The V end lost 5 bases, the J end lost 2 bases, and 11 bases lay between the germline ends. The CDR3 runs to 15 residues. Germline V gene lookup returns CDR1 SGHDT and CDR2 YYEEEE.

The rearrangement joins TRBV9 to TRBJ1-1; the match to TRBD1 covers 7 bases. J gave up 4 bases and V 4 bases, and 10 bases lay outside the gene matches. CDR1 and CDR2 from the germline V gene are SGDLS and YYNGEE. The CDR3 runs to 15 residues. Written as DNA, the CDR3 is TGTGCCAGCAGCTTCATTCAGGCAGGGGGCACTGAAGCTTTCTTT. Protein: CASSFIQAGGTEAFF.

V usage is TRBV7-2 and J usage is TRBJ2-6; 11 bases are shared with TRBD1. The CDR3 is made up of 16 amino acids. Germline-derived CDR1 and CDR2 are SGHTA and FQGNSA. Trimming removed 5 bases from V and 2 bases from J; junction bases left unmatched: 2. The CDR3 DNA is TGTGCCAGCAGCCGGACAGGGGGCGCTGGGGCCAACGTCCTGACTTTC. The encoded protein is CASSRTGGAGANVLTF.

The chain combines TRBV18 with TRBJ1-2; perhaps TRBD1 as D (6 bases). The CDR3 spans 15 residues. The V end lost 2 bases, the J end lost 7 bases, and 17 bases lay between the germline ends. The germline gives CDR1 KGHSH, CDR2 LQKENI. This CDR3 reads CASSPSGTSPRGYTF. The CDR3 DNA follows: TGTGCCAGCTCACCATCCGGGACATCGCCTCGTGGCTACACCTTC. Combining the CDR3 with reference TRBV18 and TRBJ1-2 gives the whole variable domain NAGVMQNPRHLVRRRGQEARLRCSPMKGHSHVYWYRQLPEEGLKFMVYLQKENIIDESGMPKERFSAEFPKEGPSILRIQQVVRGDSAAYFCASSPSGTSPRGYTFGSGTRLTVV.

To note about this clone: Other DNA sequences from this sample encode an identical CDR3 as well. The DNA for the CDR3 is TGTGCCAGCAGTCCCCCAGGGACAGGGGGCAATCAGCCCCAGCATTTT. It yields the protein CASSPPGTGGNQPQHF. The chain combines TRBV28 with TRBJ1-5; 10 bases align to TRBD1. This CDR3 comprises 16 residues. The V segment lost 5 bases and the J segment 2 bases; nucleotides outside the gene matches: 6. Germline V gene data show CDR1 as MDHEN and CDR2 as SYDVKM.

V and J are TRBV2 and TRBJ2-1; 10 bases are a match to TRBD2. The junction had 5 bases not matched to a gene; V was cut back by 6 bases and J by 3 bases. The germline V gene encodes CDR1 SNHLY and CDR2 FYNNEI. There are 15 residues in the CDR3. CDR3 loop: CASRAGTSDYNEQFF. CDR3 DNA: TGTGCCAGCAGAGCCGGGACTAGCGACTACAATGAGCAGTTCTTC.

The rearrangement uses TRBV25-1 and TRBJ1-6; TRBD1 agrees at 10 bases. The CDR3 consists of 16 residues. Germline CDR1 MGHDK, CDR2 SYGVNS. V dropped 5 bases and J dropped 5; count of bases not matched to a gene: 6. DNA of the CDR3: TGTGCCAGCAGTCCGTGGGACAGGGGCAATAATTCACCCCTCCACTTT. This codes for CASSPWDRGNNSPLHF.

This clone was detected once. This chain links TRBV6-5 with TRBJ2-2; the match to TRBD2 covers 7 bases. Losses at the gene ends were 9 bases for V and 5 bases for J; bases not matched to a gene: 6. Germline V lookup: CDR1 MNHEY, CDR2 SVGAGI. This CDR3 is built from 13 residues. The CDR3 region is CASTTSSTGELFF. CDR3 sequence (DNA): TGTGCCAGTACGACTAGCTCAACCGGGGAGCTGTTTTTT.

The chain couples TRBV15 to TRBJ1-3, with TRBD1 as a possible D gene (6 bases). The CDR3 is made up of 15 amino acids. The V gene lost 1 base and the J gene lost 0 bases, with 7 bases spanning the gap. Germline CDR1 reads LNHNV; CDR2 reads YYDKDF (reference sequence). Written as DNA, the CDR3 is TGTGCCACCAGCAGAGCAGGGGTCTCTGGAAACACCATATATTTT. The encoded protein is CATSRAGVSGNTIYF.

This clone was detected only once. The rearrangement joins TRBV6-5 to TRBJ1-1; maybe TRBD1 (5 bases). The germline CDR1 and CDR2 sequences are MNHEY and SVGAGI. The CDR3 consists of 12 residues. V was clipped by 10 bases and J by 1 base, with 10 bases between them. CDR3 bases: TGTGCCACCGGGGGGTGGAACACTGAAGCTTTCTTT. It codes for CATGGWNTEAFF.

This chain joins TRBV30 and TRBJ2-2; TRBD2 matches at 11 bases. Per the germline V gene, CDR1 is GTSNPN and CDR2 is SVGIG (reference sequence). The V segment lost 5 bases and the J segment 5 bases; nucleotides outside the gene matches: 4. This CDR3 has 14 residues. Here the CDR3 DNA reads TGTGCCTGGTACCTAGCGGGGGGTACCGGGGAGCTGTTTTTT. Its protein is CAWYLAGGTGELFF.

The chain joins TRBV28 to TRBJ2-7; TRBD2 matches 8 bases. This CDR3 has 15 residues. CDR1 is MDHEN, CDR2 SYDVKM, per germline. The junction had 13 bases not matched to a gene; V was cut back by 8 bases and J by 4 bases. DNA of the CDR3: TGTGCCAGCGCACCGGGGGGGGCGGGTATTTACGAGCAGTACTTC. Protein sequence: CASAPGGAGIYEQYF.

The chain uses TRBV28 and TRBJ2-7, with D uncertain. This CDR3 spans 13 amino acids. Germline values: CDR1 MDHEN, CDR2 SYDVKM. V lost 3 bases, J lost 9 bases, and 15 bases lay in between. CDR3 coding DNA: TGTGCCAGCAGTTTGGTACAGCCGGTAGGGCAGTACTTC. Translating it yields CASSLVQPVGQYF.

The CDR3 sequence: CASSDGTATGELFF. As DNA, the CDR3 is TGTGCCAGCAGTGACGGGACAGCCACCGGGGAGCTGTTTTTT. The rearrangement links TRBV6-4 to TRBJ2-2; 7 positions match TRBD1. The germline gives CDR1 MRHNA, CDR2 SNTAGT. The CDR3 loop spans 14 amino acids. Losses at the gene ends were 2 bases for V and 4 bases for J; bases not matched to a gene: 1.

This clone showed up just once. V gene TRBV14 combines with J gene TRBJ1-2; D is ambiguous. Per germline, CDR1 SGHDN and CDR2 FVKESK. The V gene lost 0 bases and the J gene lost 2 bases, with 4 bases spanning the gap. The CDR3 loop spans 13 amino acids. CDR3 amino acids: CASSQDRNYGYTF. The DNA of the CDR3 is TGTGCCAGCAGCCAAGACAGAAACTATGGCTACACCTTC.

This clone showed up just once. The V gene is TRBV7-8, the J gene TRBJ2-7; 8 nucleotides align to TRBD1. The germline V gene encodes CDR1 SGHVS and CDR2 FQNEAQ. The junction had 10 bases not matched to a gene; V was cut back by 5 bases and J by 7 bases. The CDR3 contains 14 residues. CDR3 amino acids: CASSPNGQGGEQYF. The CDR3 nucleotides read TGTGCCAGCAGCCCTAACGGACAGGGTGGAGAGCAGTACTTC.

The V gene is TRBV18, the J gene TRBJ1-4; 7 positions agree with TRBD1. Germline values: CDR1 KGHSH, CDR2 LQKENI. Losses at the gene ends were 6 bases for V and 3 bases for J; bases not matched to a gene: 7. The CDR3 contains 15 residues. The CDR3 region is CASSRADRSNEKLFF. CDR3 coding DNA: TGTGCCAGCTCCCGCGCGGACAGGTCTAATGAAAAACTGTTTTTT.

This clone was recorded a few times. The CDR3 loop is CASSLGLALGANVLTF. The CDR3 DNA sequence: TGTGCCAGCAGCCTCGGACTGGCCCTCGGGGCCAACGTCCTGACTTTC. V and J are TRBV28 and TRBJ2-6; D is perhaps TRBD2 (5 bases). V lost 6 bases, J lost 4 bases, and 16 bases lay in between. The CDR3 has 16 amino acids. Germline CDR1 is MDHEN and CDR2 is SYDVKM. The full variable domain, its missing parts supplied by reference TRBV28 and TRBJ2-6, is DVKVTQSSRYLVKRTGEKVFLECVQDMDHENMFWYRQDPGLGLRLIYFSYDVKMKEKGDIPEGYSVSREKKERFSLILESASTNQTSMYLCASSLGLALGANVLTFGAGSRLTVL.

The rearrangement uses TRBV14 and TRBJ2-5; 14 bases are a match to TRBD2. After removal of 8 bases from V and 4 bases from J, the junction contained 6 bases not matched to a gene. Germline assignment: CDR1 SGHDN and CDR2 FVKESK. The CDR3 spans 15 residues. Here the CDR3 DNA reads TGTGCCAGCGGGAGCGGACTAGCGGGAGGAGAGACCCAGTACTTC. This sequence encodes CASGSGLAGGETQYF. The entire variable domain, with the rest obtained from reference TRBV14 and TRBJ2-5, is as follows: EAGVTQFPSHSVIEKGQTVTLRCDPISGHDNLYWYRRVMGKEIKFLLHFVKESKQDESGMPNNRFLAERTGGTYSTLKVQPAELEDSGVYFCASGSGLAGGETQYFGPGTRLLVL.

This clone was seen a few times. The chain has TRBV7-2 and TRBJ1-3; 11 bases are a match to TRBD1. V shed 3 bases, J shed 1 base, and the junction held 5 bases outside the gene matches. Germline-derived CDR1 and CDR2 are SGHTA and FQGNSA. CDR3 length equals 17 residues. CDR3 bases: TGTGCCAGCAGCTTCTGGACAGGGGGCAGATCTGGAAACACCATATATTTT. It is translated as CASSFWTGGRSGNTIYF.

This clone occurred a few times. J is TRBJ1-2 and V is TRBV27, with 11 bases that match TRBD1. The length of the CDR3 is 14 residues. Germline CDR1 MNHEY, CDR2 SMNVEV (reference sequence). V gave up 6 bases and J gave up 2 bases; unmatched junction bases: 2. Here the CDR3 DNA reads TGTGCCAGCAGACGGACAGGGGGCAACTATGGCTACACCTTC. It yields the protein CASRRTGGNYGYTF.

This clone was detected once. The V gene is TRBV5-1, the J gene TRBJ2-2; D is ambiguous. This CDR3 is 15 amino acids long. CDR1 is SGHRS, CDR2 YFSETQ, per germline. Deletions cut 0 bases from V and 1 base from J, with 7 bases between. The CDR3 loop reads CASSLGQVNTGELFF. CDR3 sequence (DNA): TGCGCCAGCAGCTTGGGCCAGGTGAACACCGGGGAGCTGTTTTTT. The whole variable domain, filled in from reference TRBV5-1 and TRBJ2-2, reads KAGVTQTPRYLIKTRGQQVTLSCSPISGHRSVSWYQQTPGQGLQFLFEYFSETQRNKGNFPGRFSGRQFSNSRSEMNVSTLELGDSALYLCASSLGQVNTGELFFGEGSRLTVL.